This TCR beta chain was identified in a study of cytomegalovirus exposure and HLA in healthy donors. The primer mix had 60 Vbeta and 13 Jbeta primers. Data came from immunoSEQ multiplex PCR; TCRdb stores just in-frame clones and leaves some out. The table lists fewer than 150,000 clones, about 80% of them singletons. The specimen was PBMCs. The TCR sequence derives from a female donor in good health and CMV-seropositive.

CDR3 nucleotide sequence: TGTGCCAGCAGCGTAGCTAGGGGTCAGTCTTCAGATACGCAGTATTTT. Its protein product is CASSVARGQSSDTQYF. The chain uses TRBV9 and TRBJ2-3; D possibly corresponds to TRBD1 (5 bases). With 0 bases removed from V and 4 bases from J, the gap between germline ends came to 15 bases. Germline assignment: CDR1 SGDLS and CDR2 YYNGEE. The CDR3 is 16 amino acids. Supplemented by reference TRBV9 and TRBJ2-3, the full variable domain reads DSGVTQTPKHLITATGQRVTLRCSPRSGDLSVYWYQQSLDQGLQFLIQYYNGEERAKGNILERFSAQQFPDLHSELNLSSLELGDSALYFCASSVARGQSSDTQYFGPGTRLTVL.